This TCR beta chain is from a study of PD-L1 blockade in urothelial cancer. Indicated time point: pretreatment peripheral blood. Per the germline V gene, CDR1 is SGHTA and CDR2 is FQGNSA. V lost 5 bases, J lost 5 bases, and 14 bases lay in between. CDR3 length: 14 amino acids. PCRs were each spiked with synthetic TCR analog templates. Produced via immunoSEQ multiplex PCR; TCRdb's table is partial and in-frame only. The sample shows approximately 50,000 clones, 84% of them seen only once. V gene TRBV7-2 combines with J gene TRBJ2-3; no clear D. The receptor's source is a man aged 65 to 79 with urothelial cancer. The material sequenced was PBMCs, taken around atezolizumab (anti-PD-L1) treatment. CDR3 nucleotides: TGTGCCAGCAGCCTCGGCGGCAGCGTAGATACGCAGTATTTT. Amino acids: CASSLGGSVDTQYF.